The clone carrying this T cell receptor beta chain was recorded many times. Single cDNA molecules in the library carried unique molecular identifiers attached during preparation. Using its own MiXCR run on the RACE reads, TCRdb lists one record per CDR3 protein. The repertoire includes 75,000 to 80,000 distinct CDR3 sequences, around 9.3% of them detected once, and around 1.7% sits in the top ten. The data were taken from a study of human T cells and chemical hapten exposure. Germline assignment: CDR1 MNHEY and CDR2 SVGAGI. Trimming pared 4 bases from V and 7 bases from J, leaving 14 bases between. The CDR3 loop spans 14 amino acids. The time point here: healthy volunteer bleed at 6 weeks. Unfractionated whole blood was the source of the extracted total RNA.

This TCR was recovered from a female donor in good health. Some clones in this sample may be carry-over from other donors' samples. The V and J genes are TRBV6-5 and TRBJ1-5; D possibly corresponds to TRBD1 (5 bases). Sequencing used whole blood. For the CDR3, the DNA is TGTGCCAGCAGTTCCGGTAGGCCAGGGCAGCCCCAGCATTTT. Amino acids: CASSSGRPGQPQHF.